This TCR beta chain was identified during a study of cytomegalovirus exposure and HLA in healthy donors. PCR was performed using 60 Vbeta and 13 Jbeta primers. Libraries were prepared by immunoSEQ multiplex PCR; TCRdb keeps only in-frame clonotypes and omits some of them. The data contain fewer than 200,000 clones, 82% of them singletons. The germline V gene encodes CDR1 SGHDT and CDR2 YYEEEE. CDR3 length equals 16 residues. V lost 3 bases, J lost 2 bases, and 6 bases stayed unmatched. Notes on the study in general: Earlier analysis looked at TCR beta V segments, and most were productive about 90% or about 30% of the time.

A remark on this clone: The antigen is not known.

The sequence was obtained from a male donor in good health and CMV-seronegative. What was sequenced was PBMCs. The chain recombines TRBV5-6 with TRBJ1-2; 11 bases agree with TRBD1. This chain's CDR3 is CASSWDRGSRNYGYTF. CDR3 sequence (DNA): TGTGCCAGCAGCTGGGACAGGGGGTCGAGAAACTATGGCTACACCTTC.